This T cell receptor (beta chain) was obtained from a study of T cells in Graves' hyperthyroidism and ophthalmopathy. This clonotype was seen only a few times. It was RNA transcripts that yielded the amplified TCR beta CDR3 regions. HTBI primers were used for first-round RT-PCR of the TCR CDR3. TCRdb fed the multiplex PCR reads into MiXCR, producing one record per CDR3 protein. The sample yields about 290,000 distinct CDR3 sequences, 13% seen once. Patients with uncontrolled infections, other autoimmune diseases, pregnancy or lactation were excluded. There are 11 residues in the CDR3. Trimming took 4 bases from V and 9 from J, leaving 7 bases between them. Germline lookup yields CDR1 MDHEN and CDR2 SYDVKM.

The sequence was obtained from a woman aged 25 to 39 with Graves' hyperthyroidism that later progressed to Graves' ophthalmopathy. The chain couples TRBV28 to TRBJ2-4; D is uncertain. The sequenced sample consisted of blood. Here the CDR3 DNA reads TGTGCCAGCAGTTCTGCAAGCATTCAGTACTTC. Translating it yields CASSSASIQYF.